These 17 T cell receptor beta chains were all obtained from the same sample, sequenced in a study of identical twins. TCRdb reanalysed the 5' RACE reads using MiXCR and keeps one entry per CDR3 protein. This sample has 1.5 million to 2 million distinct CDR3 sequences, with less than 40% found just once. Sequencing was carried out using cord blood. The receptor source for this set is a newborn girl in good health.

This clonotype turned up a few times. The chain couples TRBV6-1 to TRBJ1-1; 11 bases are a match to TRBD1. CDR3 length: 18 amino acids. From germline, CDR1 is MNHNS and CDR2 SASEGT. Trimming took 1 base from V and 0 from J; bases not matched to a gene: 7. CDR3 amino acids: CASSEVGTGGFMNTEAFF. The CDR3 DNA follows: TGTGCCAGCAGTGAAGTCGGGACAGGGGGTTTTATGAACACTGAAGCTTTCTTT.

This clonotype was recorded a few times. The chain uses TRBV28 and TRBJ2-3; D ambiguous. The V gene's germline CDR1 is MDHEN and CDR2 SYDVKM. Trimming stripped 3 bases from V and 1 base from J, with 17 bases between. The CDR3 is 17 amino acids. The CDR3, as DNA: TGTGCCAGCAGTTTCAGGAACTCCCCATGGGGCACAGATACGCAGTATTTT. It translates to CASSFRNSPWGTDTQYF.

This clonotype occurred a few times. The rearrangement uses TRBV18 and TRBJ2-4, with D tentatively TRBD1 or TRBD2 (5 bases each). The germline V gene encodes CDR1 KGHSH and CDR2 LQKENI. This CDR3 spans 15 amino acids. Trimming took off 0 bases at V and 6 bases at J, with 12 bases between the two ends. The CDR3 DNA sequence: TGTGCCAGCTCACCACCGCAGGGAGCCCCAAACATTCAGTACTTC. Its protein is CASSPPQGAPNIQYF.

This clonotype has more than one count but fewer than ten. The chain carries TRBV12-3 or TRBV12-4 and TRBJ1-1; 8 nucleotides match TRBD1. The CDR3 length is 16 residues. After removal of 6 bases from V and 1 base from J, the junction contained 10 bases not matched to a gene. CDR3 in DNA: TGTGCCAGCAGGGCTCCCCCAGGGGGCTGGAACACTGAAGCTTTCTTT. Its translation: CASRAPPGGWNTEAFF.

The chain combines TRBV4-2 with TRBJ2-3; 10 nucleotides align to TRBD2. Germline loops: CDR1 LGHNA, CDR2 YNFKEQ. Trimming cost V 7 bases and J 2 bases; bases outside gene matches: 9. The CDR3 runs to 16 residues. In DNA, the CDR3 is TGTGCCAGCAACCGTGGACTAGCGGCGACCACAGATACGCAGTATTTT. Residues: CASNRGLAATTDTQYF.

This clonotype was counted between two and nine times. The chain is built from TRBV7-2 and TRBJ2-3, with 15 bases matching TRBD2. Germline V CDR1 and CDR2: SGHTA, FQGNSA. CDR3 length: 20 residues. V was clipped by 0 bases and J by 6 bases; unmatched bases: 13. CDR3 protein: CASSLATLGLAGGPMDTQYF. The CDR3 DNA is TGTGCCAGCAGCTTAGCTACACTAGGACTAGCGGGAGGGCCCATGGATACGCAGTATTTT.

Only a few counts were recorded for this clonotype. This chain uses TRBV15 with TRBJ2-1; TRBD2 matches at 7 bases. This CDR3 has 15 amino acids. The junction had 3 bases not matched to a gene; V was cut back by 0 bases and J by 4 bases. Germline V CDR1 and CDR2: LNHNV, YYDKDF (reference sequence). The DNA of the CDR3 is TGTGCCACCAGCAGAGAGCTAGCGGTTTACAATGAGCAGTTCTTC. Protein product: CATSRELAVYNEQFF.

This clonotype was recorded at least ten times. This chain links TRBV28 with TRBJ2-7, with 10 positions matching TRBD2. This CDR3 region has 14 residues. V shed 6 bases, J shed 4 bases, and the junction held 6 bases outside the gene matches. CDR1 and CDR2 (germline): MDHEN, SYDVKM. The CDR3 reads CASRRLAGVYEQYF. The CDR3, as DNA: TGTGCCAGCAGAAGGCTAGCGGGAGTATACGAGCAGTACTTC. The entire variable domain, with the rest obtained from reference TRBV28 and TRBJ2-7, is as follows: DVKVTQSSRYLVKRTGEKVFLECVQDMDHENMFWYRQDPGLGLRLIYFSYDVKMKEKGDIPEGYSVSREKKERFSLILESASTNQTSMYLCASRRLAGVYEQYFGPGTRLTVT.

This chain joins TRBV4-3 and TRBJ2-1; D is possibly TRBD2 (5 bases). The V gene's germline CDR1 is LGHNA and CDR2 YSLEER. Trimming left V 4 bases short and J 4 bases short, with 17 bases between. The CDR3 length is 16 residues. CDR3 in DNA: TGCGCCAGCAGCCGACTACAGCGGAGCCCTTACAATGAGCAGTTCTTC. Encoded protein: CASSRLQRSPYNEQFF.

The chain recombines TRBV20-1 with TRBJ2-7, with TRBD2 matching 8 bases. The tail of the sequence fits TRBJ2-5 better, so the J call may be wrong. The CDR3 extends over 14 amino acids. Germline CDR1 DFQATT, CDR2 SNEGSKA (reference sequence). In DNA form, the CDR3 reads TGCAGTGCTAGCGCGGGACTAGGGCGGGAGACCCAGTACTTC. Its translation is CSASAGLGRETQYF.

The chain links TRBV9 to TRBJ2-5; a possible D gene is TRBD2 (6 bases). CDR1 is SGDLS, CDR2 YYNGEE, per germline. The CDR3 sequence is 17 residues long. V was trimmed by 0 bases and J by 0 bases, leaving 15 bases between them. CDR3 residues: CASSVAGRRGNQETQYF. CDR3 DNA: TGTGCCAGCAGCGTAGCCGGCCGGAGGGGTAACCAAGAGACCCAGTACTTC. Combining the CDR3 with reference TRBV9 and TRBJ2-5 gives the whole variable domain DSGVTQTPKHLITATGQRVTLRCSPRSGDLSVYWYQQSLDQGLQFLIQYYNGEERAKGNILERFSAQQFPDLHSELNLSSLELGDSALYFCASSVAGRRGNQETQYFGPGTRLLVL.

V usage is TRBV3-1 and J usage is TRBJ2-1; 10 bases map to TRBD2. The germline V gene has CDR1 LGHDT and CDR2 YNNKEL (reference sequence). V trimming: 3 bases; J trimming: 10 bases; junction bases outside the gene matches: 12. The CDR3 is 16 residues long. CDR3 sequence reads: CASSQASGGYTYEQFF. The CDR3 DNA sequence: TGTGCCAGCAGCCAGGCTAGCGGGGGTTATACGTACGAGCAGTTCTTC.

The chain couples TRBV20-1 to TRBJ2-3; no clear D. The length of the CDR3 is 12 residues. V shed 2 bases and J shed 2 bases, with 5 bases lying between them. The germline V gene has CDR1 DFQATT and CDR2 SNEGSKA (reference sequence). CDR3 nucleotide sequence: TGCAGTGCTAGACAATTCACAGATACGCAGTATTTT. It is translated as CSARQFTDTQYF.

J is TRBJ1-5 and V is TRBV7-2; D ambiguous. Germline V gene lookup returns CDR1 SGHTA and CDR2 FQGNSA. The CDR3 contains 14 residues. Trimming took 4 bases from V and 3 from J, leaving 10 bases between them. In DNA form, the CDR3 reads TGTGCCAGCAGCTCCCAGCCCTTCAATCAGCCCCAGCATTTT. Its translation is CASSSQPFNQPQHF.

This clonotype was counted only a few times. The V gene is TRBV5-1, the J gene TRBJ2-5; 9 bases are shared with TRBD2. In germline, CDR1 is SGHRS, CDR2 YFSETQ. CDR3 size: 15 residues. V dropped 1 base and J dropped 5; count of bases not matched to a gene: 6. CDR3 sequence reads: CASSLYSGSEETQYF. In DNA form, the CDR3 reads TGCGCCAGCAGCTTGTATAGCGGGAGTGAGGAGACCCAGTACTTC.

This clonotype was counted many times. The rearrangement joins TRBV3-1 to TRBJ2-1, with no clear D. Germline CDR1 is LGHDT and CDR2 is YNNKEL (reference sequence). The CDR3 is 12 amino acids. Deletions cut 0 bases from V and 7 bases from J, with 4 bases between. The CDR3 protein is CASSQETNEQFF. As DNA, the CDR3 is TGTGCCAGCAGCCAAGAAACGAATGAGCAGTTCTTC.

This clonotype has just a few counts. This chain links TRBV6-5 with TRBJ2-7, with D possibly being TRBD1 (6 bases). V was pared by 7 bases and J by 0 bases, with 13 bases between. This CDR3 is 14 amino acids long. Looked up from germline, CDR1 is MNHEY and CDR2 is SVGAGI. For the CDR3, the DNA is TGTGCCAGCATCAAGGACAGAAGCTCCTACGAGCAGTACTTC. It specifies CASIKDRSSYEQYF.